These T cell receptor beta chains were read from a single sample in a study of OX40 agonist ivuxolimab in advanced cancers. The method was immunoSEQ multiplex PCR; TCRdb's version includes in-frame clones alone and lacks a portion of them. The table includes 37,000 or so clones, roughly 80% detected once. Sequenced material: CD4+ or CD8+ T cells sorted from blood, taken in a trial of the OX40 agonist ivuxolimab. These receptors all come from an adult with an advanced solid tumor such as melanoma, head and neck, liver or kidney cancer. Both conserved end residues are part of each CDR3. Fields, in order: J gene, clone size, V gene, CDR3 protein. Not every row has a clone size; where given, it reads once, few, many or a size class.

j_call: TRBJ2-1
clone_size: .
v_call: TRBV6-1
cdr3_aa: CASTPPPSYNEQFF

j_call: TRBJ2-7
clone_size: .
v_call: TRBV10-3
cdr3_aa: CAISRGVSSYEQYF

j_call: TRBJ1-5
clone_size: few
v_call: TRBV5-6
cdr3_aa: CASSSGTGLQPQHF

j_call: TRBJ1-1
clone_size: .
v_call: TRBV4-3
cdr3_aa: CASSHGGRQAGTEAFF

j_call: TRBJ2-2
clone_size: .
v_call: TRBV9
cdr3_aa: CASSVDPGANTGELFF

j_call: TRBJ1-5
clone_size: .
v_call: TRBV19
cdr3_aa: CASKPGTWGNQPQHF

j_call: TRBJ1-2
clone_size: .
v_call: TRBV15
cdr3_aa: CATSGRQALYGYTF

j_call: TRBJ2-2
clone_size: .
v_call: TRBV7-3
cdr3_aa: CASSLSGANTGELFF

j_call: TRBJ2-4
clone_size: .
v_call: TRBV28
cdr3_aa: CASSLWLAGGWRAKNIQYF

j_call: TRBJ2-1
clone_size: .
v_call: TRBV6-5
cdr3_aa: CASSYDYGTSYEQFF

j_call: TRBJ2-7
clone_size: .
v_call: TRBV19
cdr3_aa: CASSAAGDSSYEQYF

j_call: TRBJ2-1
clone_size: .
v_call: TRBV9
cdr3_aa: CASSPPGGPYNEQFF

j_call: TRBJ2-7
clone_size: many
v_call: TRBV10-3
cdr3_aa: CAISEGWDRTYEQYF

j_call: TRBJ1-2
clone_size: .
v_call: TRBV28
cdr3_aa: CASSRGGWGYTF

j_call: TRBJ2-1
clone_size: .
v_call: TRBV9
cdr3_aa: CASSATNNEQFF

j_call: TRBJ2-7
clone_size: .
v_call: TRBV14
cdr3_aa: CASSQEAREPYEQYF

j_call: TRBJ2-7
clone_size: few
v_call: TRBV14
cdr3_aa: CASSHGQGGFYEQYF

j_call: TRBJ2-4
clone_size: few
v_call: TRBV7-3
cdr3_aa: CASTVGPGEGNIQYF

j_call: TRBJ1-2
clone_size: .
v_call: TRBV10-3
cdr3_aa: CAISEQGGLNPYGYTF

j_call: TRBJ2-5
clone_size: .
v_call: TRBV7-3
cdr3_aa: CASRVEGGTQYF

j_call: TRBJ2-7
clone_size: .
v_call: TRBV6-5
cdr3_aa: CASSYRAPYEQYF

j_call: TRBJ1-2
clone_size: .
v_call: TRBV7-9
cdr3_aa: CASSSGQGVYGYTF

j_call: TRBJ1-5
clone_size: .
v_call: TRBV15
cdr3_aa: CATSRDAGYQPQHF

j_call: TRBJ2-3
clone_size: .
v_call: TRBV19
cdr3_aa: CASSKKLAGVEDTQYF

j_call: TRBJ1-1
clone_size: few
v_call: TRBV7-6
cdr3_aa: CASSLGTGSEAFF

j_call: TRBJ2-1
clone_size: .
v_call: TRBV2
cdr3_aa: CASNSVLGNEQFF

j_call: TRBJ1-3
clone_size: .
v_call: TRBV7-2
cdr3_aa: CASSQQGVNTIYF

j_call: TRBJ2-7
clone_size: once
v_call: TRBV15
cdr3_aa: CATSRDNEQYF

j_call: TRBJ1-1
clone_size: .
v_call: TRBV4-1
cdr3_aa: CASSQDWGYTEAFF

j_call: TRBJ2-1
clone_size: few
v_call: TRBV6-1
cdr3_aa: CAILPDLYNEQFF

j_call: TRBJ2-4
clone_size: .
v_call: TRBV27
cdr3_aa: CASSYDRSKNIQHF